This entry lists 22 T cell receptor beta chains sequenced from one sample in a study of blood T cell repertoires in COVID-19. The data were produced by immunoSEQ multiplex PCR, yet TCRdb's version contains in-frame clones alone and is incomplete. The data show roughly 250,000 clones, about 85% seen once. The sample comprised peripheral blood. The source of these receptors is a woman aged 60-70 years with active or convalescent COVID-19.

In this sample, this clone turned up a few times. V and J are TRBV12-3 or TRBV12-4 and TRBJ2-7; possible D gene TRBD1, 5 bases. The CDR3 totals 13 residues. Deletions cut 2 bases from V and 5 bases from J, with 10 bases between. CDR3 residues: CASSLRQSHEQYV. In DNA, the CDR3 is TGTGCCAGCAGTTTAAGACAGAGCCACGAGCAGTACGTC.

This clone was seen a handful of times. V gene TRBV4-1 combines with J gene TRBJ2-3; D gene ambiguous. The CDR3 runs to 15 residues. Germline values: CDR1 MGHRA, CDR2 YSYEKL. Trimming stripped 4 bases from V and 2 bases from J, with 13 bases between. The CDR3 sequence is CASSPPGGYTDTQYF. The CDR3 nucleotides are TGCGCCAGCAGCCCTCCCGGCGGATACACAGATACGCAGTATTTT.

This sequence joins TRBV5-1 and TRBJ2-7, with a possible D match to TRBD1 (5 bases). V was cut by 1 base and J by 6 bases, with 14 bases left in between. Germline-derived CDR1 and CDR2 are SGHRS and YFSETQ. This CDR3 is 14 amino acids long. CDR3 protein: CASSLPALRGEQYF. CDR3 bases: TGCGCCAGCAGCTTGCCGGCCTTAAGGGGCGAGCAGTACTTC.

The rearrangement uses TRBV7-2 and TRBJ2-5, with D tentatively TRBD2 (7 bases). CDR3 length equals 14 residues. Trimming removed 1 base from V and 4 bases from J, with 10 bases in between. CDR1 and CDR2 (germline): SGHTA, FQGNSA. The CDR3 reads CASSLGGGAETQYF. The CDR3 region has the DNA TGTGCCAGCAGCTTAGGAGGGGGGGCAGAGACCCAGTACTTC.

Only a few counts were recorded for this clone. V and J are TRBV5-1 and TRBJ2-5, with D maybe TRBD2 (5 bases). V dropped 1 base and J dropped 7 bases, with 20 bases sitting between them. CDR3 length: 16 residues. The V gene's germline CDR1 is SGHRS and CDR2 YFSETQ. The CDR3 protein is CASSLRAGLREGTQYF. The CDR3, as DNA: TGCGCCAGCAGCTTGAGGGCGGGCCTACGAGAAGGGACCCAGTACTTC.

This clone was seen a handful of times. The V gene is TRBV6-5, the J gene TRBJ1-2; 7 bases match TRBD1. The CDR3 has 14 amino acids. Trimming took 2 bases from V and 4 from J; bases not matched to a gene: 4. Per germline, CDR1 MNHEY and CDR2 SVGAGI. CDR3 nucleotide sequence: TGTGCCAGCAGTTACGTGGGACAGTCCTATGGCTACACCTTC. It translates to CASSYVGQSYGYTF.

The chain is built from TRBV24-1 and TRBJ1-6; D ambiguous. Germline V gene sequence: CDR1 KGHDR, CDR2 SFDVKD. The CDR3 spans 11 residues. V was cut by 5 bases and J by 9 bases, with 4 bases left in between. CDR3 in DNA: TGTGCCACCAGTGTTAGTTCACCCCTCCACTTT. It is translated as CATSVSSPLHF.

V and J are TRBV19 and TRBJ1-4, with 7 bases that match TRBD1. The CDR3 spans 16 residues. The trim removed 4 bases at V and 3 bases at J, leaving 8 bases unmatched. Germline V gives CDR1 LNHDA, CDR2 SQIVND (reference sequence). In DNA, the CDR3 is TGTGCCAGTAGTAGAAGACAGGGATCGTCTAATGAAAAACTGTTTTTT. Its translation is CASSRRQGSSNEKLFF. Together with reference TRBV19 and TRBJ1-4, the CDR3 gives the full variable domain: DGGITQSPKYLFRKEGQNVTLSCEQNLNHDAMYWYRQDPGQGLRLIYYSQIVNDFQKGDIAEGYSVSREKKESFPLTVTSAQKNPTAFYLCASSRRQGSSNEKLFFGSGTQLSVL.

This chain uses TRBV10-3 with TRBJ2-7; 11 positions agree with TRBD2. The CDR3 totals 14 residues. Germline loops: CDR1 ENHRY, CDR2 SYGVKD. V lost 6 bases to trimming and J lost 5 bases; unmatched junction nucleotides: 6. The CDR3 reads CAIRLAGEVNEQYF. CDR3 bases: TGTGCCATCAGACTAGCGGGAGAAGTGAACGAGCAGTACTTC.

To note about this clone: The same CDR3 arises from other DNA sequences in this sample as well. The chain's CDR3 is CASSRGTGNTEAFF. In DNA, the CDR3 is TGTGCCAGCAGTAGAGGGACAGGGAACACTGAAGCTTTCTTT. This chain links TRBV6-5 with TRBJ1-1; 8 bases align to TRBD1. After removal of 5 bases from V and 1 base from J, the junction contained 3 bases not matched to a gene. The CDR3 has 14 residues. Germline-derived CDR1 and CDR2 are MNHEY and SVGAGI.

V gene TRBV15 combines with J gene TRBJ2-7, with TRBD1 matching over 7 bases. The CDR3 consists of 13 residues. V lost 3 bases and J lost 4; bases outside the gene matches: 3. In germline, CDR1 is LNHNV, CDR2 YYDKDF (reference sequence). CDR3 DNA: TGTGCCACCAGCAGGGACAGGAGATACGAGCAGTACGTC. This gives the protein CATSRDRRYEQYV.

The rearrangement links TRBV27 to TRBJ2-7, with D tentatively TRBD1 (6 bases). Looked up from germline, CDR1 is MNHEY and CDR2 is SMNVEV (reference sequence). The CDR3 has 13 amino acids. The V end was cut by 3 bases, the J end by 4 bases, with 10 bases between. This CDR3 reads CASSLSRGYEQYF. CDR3 sequence (DNA): TGTGCCAGCAGTTTGTCCAGGGGTTACGAGCAGTACTTC.

This clone appeared once. The chain carries TRBV6-1 and TRBJ2-1; a weak D match, TRBD1 (5 bases). Germline V gene lookup returns CDR1 MNHNS and CDR2 SASEGT. The CDR3 sequence is 14 residues long. With 0 bases removed from V and 4 bases from J, the gap between germline ends came to 7 bases. The CDR3 sequence: CASSEARQYNEQFF. The CDR3 coding sequence is TGTGCCAGCAGTGAAGCGAGACAGTACAATGAGCAGTTCTTC.

This rearrangement joins TRBV19 to TRBJ2-7, with D possibly TRBD2 on 6 matching bases. Trimming shortened V by 4 bases and J by 2 bases, and 15 bases separated the two germline ends. Germline loops: CDR1 LNHDA, CDR2 SQIVND (reference sequence). The CDR3 totals 15 residues. The CDR3 bases are TGTGCCAGTAGTACCTCGATCCCGGGGGCCTACGAGCAGTACTTC. Its translation is CASSTSIPGAYEQYF.

This clone was counted only a few times. This chain links TRBV30 with TRBJ1-2; 7 nucleotides agree with TRBD1. Trimming removed 4 bases from V and 9 bases from J; junction bases left unmatched: 14. The germline V gene encodes CDR1 GTSNPN and CDR2 SVGIG (reference sequence). This CDR3 region has 14 residues. The CDR3 here is CAWTRTGPRLSYTF. The CDR3 region has the DNA TGTGCCTGGACCCGGACAGGCCCTCGGTTGAGCTACACCTTC.

The table lists this clone with a few counts. V gene TRBV18 combines with J gene TRBJ2-2; 8 nucleotides match TRBD1. Trimming at V came to 0 bases and at J to 1 base, leaving 4 bases not matched to a gene. This CDR3 is 17 amino acids long. Germline V lookup: CDR1 KGHSH, CDR2 LQKENI. CDR3 amino acids: CASSPPRGTGNTGELFF. Written as DNA, the CDR3 is TGTGCCAGCTCACCACCGAGGGGGACAGGGAACACCGGGGAGCTGTTTTTT.

The chain couples TRBV19 to TRBJ1-6; D possibly corresponds to TRBD1 (5 bases). Trimming shortened V by 4 bases and J by 6 bases, and 16 bases separated the two germline ends. This CDR3 contains 16 residues. CDR1 and CDR2 (germline): LNHDA, SQIVND (reference sequence). CDR3 coding DNA: TGTGCCAGTAGTAACTCAGGGATTGTTGGTAATTCACCCCTCCACTTT. Translating it yields CASSNSGIVGNSPLHF.

As regards this clone: A read error may produce the germline difference seen at one junction end. The chain links TRBV7-7 to TRBJ1-5; possibly TRBD1 for D (6 bases). Per germline, CDR1 SSHAT and CDR2 FNYEAQ (reference sequence). The CDR3 contains 17 residues. Here the CDR3 reads CASSLHRQGPPPQPQHF. The CDR3 DNA reads TGTGCTAGCAGCTTACATCGCCAGGGGCCGCCCCCCCAGCCCCAGCATTTT.

This clone was counted a few times. The genes are TRBV10-2 and TRBJ1-5, with a weak D call TRBD1 (5 bases). Germline V lookup: CDR1 WSHSY, CDR2 SAAADI. The CDR3 spans 16 residues. Trimming left V 0 bases short and J 0 bases short, with 9 bases between. In nucleotides, the CDR3 is TGCGCCAGCAGTGAGTCGACCGGGGGTAGCAATCAGCCCCAGCATTTT. Translated, it gives CASSESTGGSNQPQHF.

This rearrangement joins TRBV25-1 to TRBJ2-2, with 8 positions matching TRBD1. V lost 7 bases and J lost 7; bases outside the gene matches: 17. The CDR3 has 17 amino acids. CDR1 and CDR2 (germline): MGHDK, SYGVNS. In DNA, the CDR3 is TGTGCCAGCACTCCTTCTGGGCCCGGACAGGGCAACGGGGAGCTGTTTTTT. It codes for CASTPSGPGQGNGELFF.

The chain uses TRBV29-1 and TRBJ2-5; 8 bases map to TRBD1. From germline, CDR1 is SQVTM and CDR2 ANQGSEA. The CDR3 sequence is 13 residues long. After removal of 8 bases from V and 7 bases from J, the junction contained 12 bases not matched to a gene. The CDR3: CSTPGQGDGTQYF. The CDR3 DNA reads TGCAGCACCCCCGGACAGGGCGACGGGACCCAGTACTTC.

J is TRBJ1-3 and V is TRBV4-2, with D possibly being TRBD1 (5 bases). Germline CDR1 LGHNA, CDR2 YNFKEQ. The length of the CDR3 is 16 residues. V lost 0 bases to trimming and J lost 3 bases, with 12 bases between them. CDR3 bases: TGTGCCAGCAGCCAAGATCTTAGGGGTAATGGAAACACCATATATTTT. It translates to CASSQDLRGNGNTIYF.